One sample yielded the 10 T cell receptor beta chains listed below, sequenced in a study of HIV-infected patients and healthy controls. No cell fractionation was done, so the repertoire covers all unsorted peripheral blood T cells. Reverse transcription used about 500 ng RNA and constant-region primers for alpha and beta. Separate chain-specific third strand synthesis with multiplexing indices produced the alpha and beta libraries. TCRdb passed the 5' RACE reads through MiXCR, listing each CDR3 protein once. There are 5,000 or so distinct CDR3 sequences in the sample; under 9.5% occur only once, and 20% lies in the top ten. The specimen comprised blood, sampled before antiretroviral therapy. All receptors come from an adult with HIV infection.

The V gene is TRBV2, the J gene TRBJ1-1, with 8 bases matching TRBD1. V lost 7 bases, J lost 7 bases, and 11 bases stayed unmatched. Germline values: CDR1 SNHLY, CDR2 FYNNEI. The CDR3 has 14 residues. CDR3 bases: TGTGCCAGCATACTGACAGGGGCCGCTATTGAAGCTTTCTTT. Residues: CASILTGAAIEAFF.

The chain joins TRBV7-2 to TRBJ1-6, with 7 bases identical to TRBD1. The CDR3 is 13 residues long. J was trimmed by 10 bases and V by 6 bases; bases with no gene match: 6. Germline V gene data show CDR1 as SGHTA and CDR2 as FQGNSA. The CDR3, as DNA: TGTGCCAGCAGACCTACAGGGGTCTCACCCCTCCACTTT. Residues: CASRPTGVSPLHF. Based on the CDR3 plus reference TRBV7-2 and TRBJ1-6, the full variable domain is GAGVSQSPSNKVTEKGKDVELRCDPISGHTALYWYRQSLGQGLEFLIYFQGNSAPDKSGLPSDRFSAERTGGSVSTLTIQRTQQEDSAVYLCASRPTGVSPLHFGNGTRLTVT.

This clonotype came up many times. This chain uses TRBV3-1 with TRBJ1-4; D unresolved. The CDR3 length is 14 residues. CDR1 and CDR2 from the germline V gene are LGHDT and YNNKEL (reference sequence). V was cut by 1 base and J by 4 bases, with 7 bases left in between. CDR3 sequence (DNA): TGTGCCAGCAGCCAAGGGAACAGTAATGAAAAACTGTTTTTT. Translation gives CASSQGNSNEKLFF.

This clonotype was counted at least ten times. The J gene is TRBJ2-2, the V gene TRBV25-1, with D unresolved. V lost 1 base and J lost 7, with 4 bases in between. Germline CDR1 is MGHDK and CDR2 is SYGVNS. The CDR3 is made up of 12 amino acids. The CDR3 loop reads CASSELIGELFF. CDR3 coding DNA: TGTGCCAGCAGTGAATTAATCGGGGAGCTGTTTTTT.

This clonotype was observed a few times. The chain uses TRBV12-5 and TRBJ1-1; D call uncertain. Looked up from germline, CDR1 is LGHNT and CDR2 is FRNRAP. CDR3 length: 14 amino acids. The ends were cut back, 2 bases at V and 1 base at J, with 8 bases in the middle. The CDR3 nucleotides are TGTGCTAGTGGTTTGCCGCGGGGGAACACTGAAGCTTTCTTT. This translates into CASGLPRGNTEAFF.

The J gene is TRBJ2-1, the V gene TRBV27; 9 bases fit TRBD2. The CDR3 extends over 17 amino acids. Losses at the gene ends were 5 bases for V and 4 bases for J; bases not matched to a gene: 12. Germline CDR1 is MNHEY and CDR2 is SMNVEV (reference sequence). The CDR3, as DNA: TGTGCCAGCAGTCCGACTCGACTAGCGGCAGCTTACAATGAGCAGTTCTTC. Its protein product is CASSPTRLAAAYNEQFF.

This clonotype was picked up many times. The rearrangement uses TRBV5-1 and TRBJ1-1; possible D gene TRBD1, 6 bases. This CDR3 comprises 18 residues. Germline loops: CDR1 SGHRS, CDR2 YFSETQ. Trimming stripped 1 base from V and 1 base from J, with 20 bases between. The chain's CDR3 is CASSLNLGGLGKNTEAFF. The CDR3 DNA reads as TGCGCCAGCAGCTTGAACCTTGGGGGCTTAGGGAAGAACACTGAAGCTTTCTTT.

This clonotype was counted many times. The CDR3 DNA reads as TGTGCCTGGAGTCTCAGGACGGGAGGGGTGGAGACCCAGTACTTC. Translated, it gives CAWSLRTGGVETQYF. J is TRBJ2-5 and V is TRBV30; 8 positions match TRBD2. Germline assignment: CDR1 GTSNPN and CDR2 SVGIG (reference sequence). CDR3 length: 15 amino acids. V trimming: 2 bases; J trimming: 5 bases; junction bases outside the gene matches: 10.

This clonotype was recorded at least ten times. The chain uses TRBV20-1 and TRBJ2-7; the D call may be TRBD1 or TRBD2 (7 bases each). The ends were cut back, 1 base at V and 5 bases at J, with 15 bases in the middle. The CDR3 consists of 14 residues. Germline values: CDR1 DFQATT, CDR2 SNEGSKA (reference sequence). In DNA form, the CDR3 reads TGCAGTGCTAGAGGGGAGGGGGCCATAAACGAGCAGTACGTC. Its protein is CSARGEGAINEQYV.

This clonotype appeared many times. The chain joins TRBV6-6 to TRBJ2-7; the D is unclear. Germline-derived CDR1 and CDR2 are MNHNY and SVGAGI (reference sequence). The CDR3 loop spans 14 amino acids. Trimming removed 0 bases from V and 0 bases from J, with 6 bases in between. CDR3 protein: CASSYSLSSYEQYF. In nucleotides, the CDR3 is TGTGCCAGCAGTTACTCCTTAAGCTCCTACGAGCAGTACTTC.